This T cell receptor beta chain originates from a study of cytomegalovirus exposure and HLA in healthy donors. The CDR3 consists of 13 residues. V was shortened by 3 bases and J by 8 bases, with 13 bases between the two germline ends. From germline, CDR1 is MDHEN and CDR2 SYDVKM. A note on this clone: Antigen: not known.

Broader study findings: Generally TCR sequences proved uncommon, though certain public TCRs appeared in numerous donors.

Sequencing used immunoSEQ multiplex PCR; TCRdb keeps in-frame clones, though not all of them. The sample shows about 220,000 clones, approximately 83% of them seen only once. V gene TRBV28 combines with J gene TRBJ1-2; D possibly corresponds to TRBD1 (6 bases). The sample was PBMCs. The TCR was taken from a woman younger than 45 in good health and CMV-seropositive. CDR3 protein: CASSLPGALGYTF. The CDR3 DNA follows: TGTGCCAGCAGTTTGCCGGGGGCCTTAGGCTACACCTTC.